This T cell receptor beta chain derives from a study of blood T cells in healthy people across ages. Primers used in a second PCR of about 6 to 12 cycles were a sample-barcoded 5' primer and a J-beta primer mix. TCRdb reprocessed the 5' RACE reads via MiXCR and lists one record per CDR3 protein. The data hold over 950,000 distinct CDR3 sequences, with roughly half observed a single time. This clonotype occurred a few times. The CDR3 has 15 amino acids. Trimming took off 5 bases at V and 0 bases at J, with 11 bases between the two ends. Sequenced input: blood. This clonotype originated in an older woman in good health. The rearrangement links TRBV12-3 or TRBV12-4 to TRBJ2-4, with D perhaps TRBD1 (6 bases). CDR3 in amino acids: CASSPGVVAKNIQYF. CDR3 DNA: TGTGCCAGCAGTCCAGGGGTGGTAGCCAAAAACATTCAGTACTTC.